This T cell receptor beta chain stems from a study of blood T cell repertoires in COVID-19. On the study more broadly: T cells, B-cell-depleted T cells, or PBMCs provided the cDNA or gDNA that served as material.

The ends lost 2 bases at V and 7 bases at J; junction bases unmatched: 6. CDR1 and CDR2 from the germline V gene are MNHNS and SASEGT. The CDR3 is 15 amino acids. Per the original data handling: How many nucleated cells were present was estimated from reference gene primer amplification. Produced via immunoSEQ multiplex PCR; TCRdb's table is partial and in-frame only. The D gene and trimming were derived from the DNA, and the V and J assignments and clone size from that table. The data show tens of thousands of clones, approximately 94% seen once. Patients at the Seattle site were enrolled during active infection and followed longitudinally.

The clonotype was recovered from a man aged 45-60 years with COVID-19, enrolled during active disease. The sample consisted of peripheral blood. The chain combines TRBV6-1 with TRBJ2-3, with TRBD2 matching over 10 bases. The CDR3 is CASSERRTSGHTQYF. The CDR3 DNA follows: TGTGCCAGCAGTGAACGCCGGACTAGCGGACATACGCAGTATTTT.